These 32 T cell receptor beta chains originate from one sample sequenced in a study of shared clonotypes between healthy human individuals. Sequenced by immunoSEQ multiplex PCR; TCRdb stores in-frame clones only, minus some. This table holds under 600,000 clones, around 97% found once. Sequenced: naive CD4+ T cells sorted from blood. Subset specified: CD45RA+ positively selected. These receptor sequences come from a woman aged 25 to 39 in good health.

Comment on this clone: Different DNA sequences within this sample yield the same CDR3. V and J are TRBV18 and TRBJ1-1; TRBD1 matches at 7 bases. CDR1 KGHSH and CDR2 LQKENI come from the germline V gene. V trimming: 2 bases; J trimming: 4 bases; junction bases outside the gene matches: 4. The CDR3 runs 14 residues. CDR3 loop: CASSPDRVSTEAFF. CDR3 DNA sequence: TGTGCCAGCTCACCAGACAGGGTTAGCACTGAAGCTTTCTTT. Full variable domain (rest looked up from reference TRBV18 and TRBJ1-1): NAGVMQNPRHLVRRRGQEARLRCSPMKGHSHVYWYRQLPEEGLKFMVYLQKENIIDESGMPKERFSAEFPKEGPSILRIQQVVRGDSAAYFCASSPDRVSTEAFFGQGTRLTVV.

The chain couples TRBV10-3 to TRBJ1-1; D gene uncertain. CDR1 is ENHRY and CDR2 is SYGVKD in the germline V gene. V was shortened by 10 bases and J by 5 bases, with 29 bases between the two germline ends. The CDR3 has 17 amino acids. The CDR3 loop is CATNPGAGGLGGTEAFF. The CDR3 DNA reads as TGTGCCACGAACCCTGGCGCAGGAGGCTTAGGCGGTACTGAAGCTTTCTTT.

This clone was recorded only once. This rearrangement joins TRBV6-5 to TRBJ2-7, with 8 bases matching TRBD1. This CDR3 has 16 residues. CDR1 and CDR2 from the germline V gene are MNHEY and SVGAGI. V trimming: 0 bases; J trimming: 1 base; junction bases outside the gene matches: 5. The DNA of the CDR3 is TGTGCCAGCAGTTACTCAGGACAGGGCTTGTCCTACGAGCAGTACTTC. Encoded protein: CASSYSGQGLSYEQYF.

The CDR3 here is CASSKNTVADTQYF. The CDR3 DNA sequence: TGTGCCAGCAGCAAAAACACAGTCGCAGATACGCAGTATTTT. V is TRBV7-9 and J is TRBJ2-3; D uncertain. With 5 bases removed from V and 4 bases from J, the gap between germline ends came to 13 bases. The CDR3 length is 14 residues. Looked up from germline, CDR1 is SEHNR and CDR2 is FQNEAQ (reference sequence).

The chain joins TRBV30 to TRBJ1-2; 8 nucleotides line up with TRBD1. CDR3 length: 13 residues. Germline-derived CDR1 and CDR2 are GTSNPN and SVGIG (reference sequence). The J segment lost 3 bases and the V segment lost 0 bases, leaving 0 bases of the junction unmatched. CDR3 bases: TGTGCCTGGAGTGTACAGGGGGACTATGGCTACACCTTC. Translating gives CAWSVQGDYGYTF.

The DNA of the CDR3 is TGTGCCAGCAGTGACATGTTTCGCTCCTACGAGCAGTACTTC. As protein: CASSDMFRSYEQYF. The chain carries TRBV2 and TRBJ2-7; D gene uncertain. The germline V gene encodes CDR1 SNHLY and CDR2 FYNNEI. The CDR3 consists of 14 residues. Trimming pared 3 bases from V and 0 bases from J, leaving 9 bases between.

This chain uses TRBV19 with TRBJ1-5, with D unresolved. This CDR3 has 11 residues. The ends were cut back, 5 bases at V and 9 bases at J, with 8 bases in the middle. From germline, CDR1 is LNHDA and CDR2 SQIVND (reference sequence). The CDR3 loop reads CASSDQSPQHF. CDR3 in DNA: TGTGCCAGTAGTGACCAATCGCCCCAGCATTTT.

The gene calls are TRBV18 and TRBJ1-2; D unresolved. Germline lookup yields CDR1 KGHSH and CDR2 LQKENI. Trimming removed 2 bases at V and 4 bases at J, with 11 bases between. The CDR3 extends over 14 amino acids. In DNA, the CDR3 is TGTGCCAGCTCACCAAACTCGCCAGCCTATGGCTACACCTTC. Translated, it gives CASSPNSPAYGYTF.

This clone is a singleton in its sample. V and J are TRBV7-6 and TRBJ1-1, with 7 positions matching TRBD1. Germline trimming cut 6 bases from V and 5 bases from J; bases unmatched to any gene: 6. The CDR3 is made up of 13 amino acids. Germline loops: CDR1 SGHVS, CDR2 FNYEAQ. The CDR3 sequence: CASRFSTGTEAFF. The CDR3 nucleotides read TGTGCCAGCAGATTCTCGACAGGGACTGAAGCTTTCTTT. Using reference TRBV7-6 and TRBJ1-1 for the parts outside the CDR3, the full variable domain is GAGVSQSPRYKVTKRGQDVALRCDPISGHVSLYWYRQALGQGPEFLTYFNYEAQQDKSGLPNDRFSAERPEGSISTLTIQRTEQRDSAMYRCASRFSTGTEAFFGQGTRLTVV.

The rearrangement links TRBV11-2 to TRBJ1-1; D uncertain. V dropped 2 bases and J dropped 3 bases, with 7 bases sitting between them. The germline V gene encodes CDR1 SGHAT and CDR2 FQNNGV. CDR3 length: 13 residues. This chain's CDR3 is CASSLQKDTEAFF. In DNA, the CDR3 is TGTGCCAGCAGCTTACAAAAGGACACTGAAGCTTTCTTT.

The chain carries TRBV19 and TRBJ2-2, with 7 bases lining up with TRBD1. The CDR3 extends over 17 amino acids. V gave up 1 base and J gave up 0 bases; unmatched junction bases: 5. Per the germline V gene, CDR1 is LNHDA and CDR2 is SQIVND (reference sequence). The CDR3 DNA follows: TGTGCCAGTAGTATAGCTGGGGACAGCGCGAACACCGGGGAGCTGTTTTTT. Its translation: CASSIAGDSANTGELFF.

The chain is built from TRBV2 and TRBJ1-1; D gene ambiguous. CDR3 length: 9 residues. The V end was cut by 5 bases, the J end by 6 bases, with 1 base between. Germline lookup yields CDR1 SNHLY and CDR2 FYNNEI. CDR3 in DNA: TGTGCCAGCAGTCCTGAAGCTTTCTTT. Protein product: CASSPEAFF.

The V and J genes are TRBV2 and TRBJ1-2, with D possibly matching TRBD1 (5 bases). Germline V gene sequence: CDR1 SNHLY, CDR2 FYNNEI. V was shortened by 9 bases and J by 5 bases, with 13 bases between the two germline ends. The CDR3 extends over 12 amino acids. CDR3 sequence reads: CASRGSGYGYTF. The CDR3 DNA sequence: TGTGCCAGTCGGGGGTCTGGGTATGGCTACACCTTC.

For this clone: A read error may produce the germline difference seen at one junction end. The chain has TRBV6-1 and TRBJ1-4, with TRBD1 as a possible D gene (6 bases). Germline lookup yields CDR1 MNHNS and CDR2 SASEGT. This CDR3 has 15 residues. This chain's CDR3 is CAGSDRGRANEKLFF. The CDR3 region has the DNA TGTGCCGGCAGTGATAGGGGGAGAGCTAATGAAAAACTGTTTTTT.

V usage is TRBV7-2 and J usage is TRBJ2-6; possibly TRBD2 for D (6 bases). CDR3 size: 18 residues. Deletions cut 2 bases from V and 2 bases from J, with 16 bases between. The germline gives CDR1 SGHTA, CDR2 FQGNSA. CDR3 amino acids: CASSLKSSASAGANVLTF. The CDR3 DNA reads TGTGCCAGCAGCTTAAAGTCTAGCGCTTCGGCTGGGGCCAACGTCCTGACTTTC. The full variable domain, completed using reference TRBV7-2 and TRBJ2-6, is GAGVSQSPSNKVTEKGKDVELRCDPISGHTALYWYRQSLGQGLEFLIYFQGNSAPDKSGLPSDRFSAERTGGSVSTLTIQRTQQEDSAVYLCASSLKSSASAGANVLTFGAGSRLTVL.

The V call is TRBV12-5, the J call TRBJ2-3; possible D gene TRBD2, 5 bases. This CDR3 is 18 amino acids long. Germline V gives CDR1 LGHNT, CDR2 FRNRAP. V lost 3 bases and J 0 bases, leaving 19 bases between the germline ends. The CDR3 sequence: CASGLLRDGSSSTDTQYF. The CDR3 coding sequence is TGTGCTAGTGGTTTACTACGGGATGGGTCCTCTAGCACAGATACGCAGTATTTT.

V usage is TRBV5-1 and J usage is TRBJ2-1; maybe TRBD2 (6 bases). The CDR3 covers 16 residues. CDR1 and CDR2 (germline): SGHRS, YFSETQ. V dropped 4 bases and J dropped 0 bases, with 14 bases sitting between them. This chain's CDR3 is CASSGRDSDSYNEQFF. The CDR3 DNA follows: TGCGCCAGCAGCGGACGGGACTCCGACTCCTACAATGAGCAGTTCTTC.

The chain joins TRBV4-1 to TRBJ1-4, with TRBD1 identical over 9 bases. V shed 6 bases and J 2 bases; nucleotides not matched to a gene: 7. Germline CDR1 reads MGHRA; CDR2 reads YSYEKL. The CDR3 runs to 16 residues. CDR3 nucleotide sequence: TGCGCCAGCAGGCGAGACGGGACAGGGACTAATGAAAAACTGTTTTTT. It translates to CASRRDGTGTNEKLFF.

The rearrangement uses TRBV27 and TRBJ2-7, with D possibly called TRBD1 or TRBD2 (5 bases each). The germline V gene has CDR1 MNHEY and CDR2 SMNVEV (reference sequence). This CDR3 is 15 amino acids long. V was cut by 8 bases and J by 1 base, with 18 bases left in between. This chain's CDR3 is CASGSIGAESYEQYF. The CDR3 DNA sequence: TGTGCCAGCGGATCCATCGGGGCAGAGTCCTACGAGCAGTACTTC.

The gene calls are TRBV9 and TRBJ2-7; 7 positions agree with TRBD2. Germline V gene sequence: CDR1 SGDLS, CDR2 YYNGEE. The CDR3 sequence is 14 residues long. J was trimmed by 6 bases and V by 1 base; bases with no gene match: 7. This CDR3 reads CASSVTGGSGEQYF. The CDR3 DNA reads TGTGCCAGCAGCGTAACTGGCGGGAGTGGCGAGCAGTACTTC.

The chain joins TRBV7-9 to TRBJ1-1; 7 nucleotides align to TRBD1. The CDR3 sequence is 14 residues long. Germline assignment: CDR1 SEHNR and CDR2 FQNEAQ (reference sequence). After removal of 5 bases from V and 1 base from J, the junction contained 4 bases not matched to a gene. CDR3 region: CASSVTGKNTEAFF. The CDR3 DNA reads TGTGCCAGCAGCGTGACAGGGAAGAACACTGAAGCTTTCTTT. Full variable domain (remainder filled in from reference TRBV7-9 and TRBJ1-1): DTGVSQNPRHKITKRGQNVTFRCDPISEHNRLYWYRQTLGQGPEFLTYFQNEAQLEKSRLLSDRFSAERPKGSFSTLEIQRTEQGDSAMYLCASSVTGKNTEAFFGQGTRLTVV.

J is TRBJ1-2 and V is TRBV5-1; D gene unclear. With 2 bases removed from V and 4 bases from J, the gap between germline ends came to 18 bases. This CDR3 is 16 amino acids long. CDR1 SGHRS and CDR2 YFSETQ come from the germline V gene. The CDR3 DNA reads TGCGCCAGCAGCTTTTCTGAGTTTATTCGGATCTATGGCTACACCTTC. It specifies CASSFSEFIRIYGYTF.

The rearrangement links TRBV7-9 to TRBJ2-2, with 9 bases that match TRBD1. The CDR3 totals 17 residues. CDR1 and CDR2 (germline): SEHNR, FQNEAQ (reference sequence). V lost 0 bases to trimming and J lost 1 base; unmatched junction nucleotides: 3. CDR3 nucleotide sequence: TGTGCCAGCAGCTTAGCCCCGGGACAGGGGAACACCGGGGAGCTGTTTTTT. As protein: CASSLAPGQGNTGELFF.

V and J are TRBV28 and TRBJ2-1; 11 bases match TRBD2. The CDR3 totals 16 residues. Germline assignment: CDR1 MDHEN and CDR2 SYDVKM. The J segment lost 2 bases and the V segment lost 5 bases, leaving 5 bases of the junction unmatched. The CDR3 nucleotides are TGTGCCAGCAGTGTGACTAGCGGGAATCCCTACAATGAGCAGTTCTTC. It encodes CASSVTSGNPYNEQFF.

The sample holds a few counts of this clone. V gene TRBV6-1 combines with J gene TRBJ1-5, with D possibly being TRBD1 (5 bases). Germline V lookup: CDR1 MNHNS, CDR2 SASEGT. Trimming took 1 base from V and 4 from J, leaving 8 bases between them. This CDR3 contains 14 residues. The CDR3: CASSEEGWNQPQHF. The CDR3 DNA follows: TGTGCCAGCAGTGAAGAGGGGTGGAATCAGCCCCAGCATTTT.

V usage is TRBV6-5 and J usage is TRBJ2-1; the match to TRBD1 covers 11 bases. CDR1 and CDR2 (germline): MNHEY, SVGAGI. CDR3 length: 13 residues. With 5 bases clipped from V and 10 bases from J, the junction kept 4 bases outside the gene matches. This chain's CDR3 is CASSRTGGGEQFF. The CDR3 region has the DNA TGTGCCAGCAGTCGGACAGGGGGCGGAGAGCAGTTCTTC.

In the case of this clone: Other DNA sequences from this sample encode an identical CDR3 as well. The chain has TRBV28 and TRBJ2-7; 7 bases align to TRBD2. Germline CDR1 is MDHEN and CDR2 is SYDVKM. The CDR3 sequence is 15 residues long. With V trimmed by 3 bases and J by 0 bases, 5 bases remained unmatched. CDR3 loop: CASSLGGGSSYEQYF. Written as DNA, the CDR3 is TGTGCCAGCAGTTTGGGCGGCGGGAGCTCCTACGAGCAGTACTTC.

The V call is TRBV5-4, the J call TRBJ2-5; TRBD1 aligns across 7 bases. Germline CDR1 SGHNT, CDR2 YYREEE (reference sequence). V gave up 4 bases and J gave up 3 bases; unmatched junction bases: 12. The CDR3 sequence is 16 residues long. In nucleotides, the CDR3 is TGTGCCAGCAGCGAGAGGGCCGGGACAGAGAAAGAGACCCAGTACTTC. It yields the protein CASSERAGTEKETQYF.

This clone was seen once. The rearrangement uses TRBV11-2 and TRBJ1-2; tentatively, D is TRBD1 (6 bases). This CDR3 has 16 amino acids. CDR1 and CDR2 from the germline V gene are SGHAT and FQNNGV. Trimming left V 4 bases short and J 2 bases short, with 17 bases between. The CDR3: CASSSLQGRLNYGYTF. The CDR3 DNA follows: TGTGCCAGCAGCTCGTTGCAGGGGCGGCTCAACTATGGCTACACCTTC. Full variable domain (rest looked up from reference TRBV11-2 and TRBJ1-2): EAGVAQSPRYKIIEKRQSVAFWCNPISGHATLYWYQQILGQGPKLLIQFQNNGVVDDSQLPKDRFSAERLKGVDSTLKIQPAKLEDSAVYLCASSSLQGRLNYGYTFGSGTRLTVV.

J is TRBJ1-6 and V is TRBV6-8; D is uncertain. The V and J ends lost 2 bases and 8 bases respectively, with 4 bases between them. Germline CDR1 is MNHGY and CDR2 is SAAAGT. The CDR3 totals 12 residues. The CDR3 here is CASSYGDSPLHF. The CDR3 DNA sequence: TGTGCCAGCAGTTACGGCGATTCACCCCTCCACTTT.

This chain uses TRBV5-1 with TRBJ2-2; D may correspond to TRBD1 or TRBD2 (5 bases each). CDR3 length equals 16 residues. CDR1 is SGHRS, CDR2 YFSETQ, per germline. The V and J ends lost 0 bases and 3 bases respectively, with 12 bases between them. The CDR3 sequence is CASSLVLVGDTGELFF. In DNA, the CDR3 is TGCGCCAGCAGCTTGGTCCTAGTGGGGGACACCGGGGAGCTGTTTTTT.

This clone was recorded once. The chain couples TRBV5-6 to TRBJ2-2; D not certain. Germline lookup yields CDR1 SGHDT and CDR2 YYEEEE. The V end lost 2 bases, the J end lost 6 bases, and 5 bases lay between the germline ends. The CDR3 is 12 residues long. The chain's CDR3 is CASSLIPGELFF. The CDR3, as DNA: TGTGCCAGCAGCTTAATCCCCGGGGAGCTGTTTTTT.